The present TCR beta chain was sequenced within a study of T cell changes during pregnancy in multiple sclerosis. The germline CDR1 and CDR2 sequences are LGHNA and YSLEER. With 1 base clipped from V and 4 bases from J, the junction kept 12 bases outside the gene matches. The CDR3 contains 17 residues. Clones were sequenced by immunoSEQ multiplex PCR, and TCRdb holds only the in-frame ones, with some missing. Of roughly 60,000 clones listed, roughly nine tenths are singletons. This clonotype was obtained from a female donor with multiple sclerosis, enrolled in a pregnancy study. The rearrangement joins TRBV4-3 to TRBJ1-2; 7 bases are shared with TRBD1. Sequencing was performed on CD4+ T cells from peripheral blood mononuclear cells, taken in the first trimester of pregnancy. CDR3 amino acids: CASSQAVGTAESYGYTF. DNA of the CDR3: TGCGCCAGCAGCCAAGCGGTAGGGACAGCTGAATCCTATGGCTACACCTTC.